This is a list of T cell receptor beta chains from one sample in a study of T cell responses to AZD1222 COVID-19 vaccine. Libraries were prepared by immunoSEQ multiplex PCR; TCRdb keeps only in-frame clonotypes and omits some of them. The table includes 46,000 or so clones, roughly 80% detected once. Source: peripheral blood, taken on day 0 of AZD1222 vaccination. The source is an adult in good health. Each CDR3 is given with its conserved first and last residue. Each record gives: J gene, D gene, clone size, V gene, CDR3 protein, CDR3 DNA. The D gene is left open where the match is weak. Rows may omit the clone size; those that give it use once, few, many or a size class.

TRBJ2-2,TRBD1,-,TRBV5-8,CASSSGDRGPDGELFF,TGTGCCAGCAGCTCCGGGGACAGGGGGCCCGACGGGGAGCTGTTTTTT
TRBJ1-2,-,few,TRBV30,CAWSTGGGNYGYTF,TGTGCCTGGAGTACCGGCGGGGGAAACTATGGCTACACCTTC
TRBJ2-3,-,-,TRBV28,CASSLSGRGTGDSTDTQYF,TGTGCCAGCAGTTTATCGGGGCGGGGCACTGGGGACTCCACAGATACGCAGTATTTT
TRBJ1-4,-,few,TRBV6-1,CASSEQINNEKLFF,TGTGCCAGCAGTGAACAGATAAATAATGAAAAACTGTTTTTT
TRBJ1-5,-,-,TRBV19,CASIGSNQPQHF,TGTGCCAGTATTGGTAGCAATCAGCCCCAGCATTTT
TRBJ1-4,-,-,TRBV4-1,CASSPYSGATTNEKLFF,TGCGCCAGCAGCCCCTATTCAGGGGCCACGACTAATGAAAAACTGTTTTTT
TRBJ2-1,TRBD2,once,TRBV5-5,CASSLSSGRNNEQFF,TGTGCCAGCAGCTTGTCCAGCGGGAGAAACAATGAGCAGTTCTTC
TRBJ1-5,TRBD1,few,TRBV7-9,CASSLGQGGQPQHF,TGTGCCAGCAGCTTGGGCCAGGGGGGCCAGCCCCAGCATTTT
TRBJ1-3,TRBD1,-,TRBV4-1,CASSQPGQVGDTIYF,TGCGCCAGCAGCCAACCGGGACAGGTCGGAGACACCATATATTTT
TRBJ1-2,-,-,TRBV7-9,CASSLGVGGGLGMSYGYTF,TGTGCCAGCAGCTTAGGAGTAGGGGGAGGACTTGGCATGAGCTATGGCTACACCTTC
TRBJ1-1,-,few,TRBV18,CASSPEMNTEAFF,TGTGCCAGCTCACCAGAAATGAACACTGAAGCTTTCTTT
TRBJ2-5,-,once,TRBV18,CASSPSRAAETQYF,TGTGCCAGCTCGCCCTCTCGGGCCGCGGAGACCCAGTACTTC
TRBJ1-2,TRBD1,-,TRBV19,CASSRDRGSYGYTF,TGTGCCAGTAGCCGGGACAGGGGTTCCTATGGCTACACCTTC
TRBJ1-2,-,-,TRBV7-2,CASSLEAALYGYTF,TGTGCCAGCAGCTTAGAGGCAGCACTATATGGCTACACCTTC
TRBJ2-1,-,-,TRBV28,CASTSGATLGNEQFF,TGTGCCAGCACCTCAGGGGCCACCTTGGGAAATGAGCAGTTCTTC
TRBJ2-1,TRBD2,once,TRBV2,CASSGLAGAPVF,TGTGCCAGCAGTGGGCTAGCGGGGGCCCCGGTCTTC
TRBJ2-2,-,few,TRBV7-8,CASSPKRTGELFF,TGTGCCAGCAGCCCCAAGCGCACCGGGGAGCTGTTTTTT
TRBJ2-7,-,-,TRBV20-1,CSASSGRREDEQYF,TGCAGTGCTAGTTCCGGTAGGAGGGAGGACGAGCAGTACTTC
TRBJ2-1,TRBD2,-,TRBV19,CASSRSGGTYNEQFF,TGTGCCAGTAGTCGCTCGGGAGGTACCTACAATGAGCAGTTCTTC
TRBJ2-1,-,-,TRBV10-1,CASSESGRNEQFF,TGCGCCAGCAGTGAGTCAGGGCGCAATGAGCAGTTCTTC
TRBJ2-7,-,-,TRBV7-2,CASSRDFGGEQYF,TGTGCCAGCAGCCGGGACTTCGGGGGCGAGCAGTACTTC
TRBJ2-7,TRBD2,-,TRBV29-1,CSVVGEGHEQYF,TGCAGCGTTGTGGGGGAGGGACACGAGCAGTACTTC
TRBJ1-3,-,-,TRBV5-4,CASSLVGGDTIYF,TGTGCCAGCAGCTTAGTAGGGGGTGACACCATATATTTT
TRBJ1-5,-,-,TRBV28,CASSLRLTNQPQHF,TGTGCCAGCAGTTTACGGCTTACCAATCAGCCCCAGCATTTT
TRBJ2-4,-,-,TRBV19,CASSIIQTHPGAKNIQYF,TGTGCCAGTAGTATCATCCAGACTCACCCCGGGGCCAAAAACATTCAGTACTTC
TRBJ1-4,-,-,TRBV28,CASSLWVSTNEKLFF,TGTGCCAGCAGTTTATGGGTTTCAACTAATGAAAAACTGTTTTTT
TRBJ1-2,TRBD1,-,TRBV11-2,CASSFVPQGVYGYTF,TGTGCCAGCAGCTTCGTCCCTCAGGGGGTCTATGGCTACACCTTC
TRBJ1-2,-,-,TRBV5-1,CASSYIFEGRANYGYTF,TGCGCCAGCAGCTATATCTTTGAGGGCAGGGCTAACTATGGCTACACCTTC
TRBJ2-7,-,-,TRBV18,CASSRQNEQYF,TGTGCCAGCTCACGACAGAACGAGCAGTACTTC
TRBJ2-2,-,-,TRBV9,CASSAGNTNTGELFF,TGTGCCAGCAGCGCAGGTAACACGAACACCGGGGAGCTGTTTTTT
TRBJ1-2,-,-,TRBV30,CAWTGVSYSGYTF,TGTGCCTGGACGGGGGTGAGCTATTCTGGCTACACCTTC
TRBJ2-1,-,-,TRBV27,CASSLRRAGFYNEQFF,TGTGCCAGCAGTTTAAGGAGGGCTGGATTCTACAATGAGCAGTTCTTC
TRBJ2-1,-,-,TRBV27,CASSPQALVEYNEQFF,TGTGCCAGCAGTCCCCAGGCACTGGTTGAATACAATGAGCAGTTCTTC
TRBJ2-4,TRBD2,once,TRBV28,CASSFAGEIPKNIQYF,TGTGCCAGCAGTTTTGCGGGGGAAATACCCAAAAACATTCAGTACTTC
TRBJ1-3,-,-,TRBV28,CASSLGRRNSGNTIYF,TGTGCCAGCAGTTTAGGTCGGAGAAACTCTGGAAACACCATATATTTT
TRBJ2-1,-,-,TRBV11-2,CASSLQQGANEQFF,TGTGCCAGCAGCTTGCAACAGGGTGCCAATGAGCAGTTCTTC
TRBJ1-5,-,-,TRBV27,CASSLDSSWPQHF,TGTGCCAGCAGTTTGGACAGTTCATGGCCCCAGCATTTT
TRBJ1-2,-,-,TRBV9,CASSATGWYGYTF,TGTGCCAGCAGCGCCACAGGGTGGTATGGCTACACCTTC
TRBJ1-2,-,-,TRBV11-2,CASSLSGYGYTF,TGTGCCAGCAGCTTATCCGGTTATGGCTACACCTTC
TRBJ2-7,TRBD2,-,TRBV19,CASSSVSGMYGEQYF,TGTGCCAGTAGTTCTGTTAGCGGGATGTATGGTGAGCAGTACTTC
TRBJ1-6,-,-,TRBV10-3,CAISESAGYNSPLHF,TGTGCCATCAGTGAGTCTGCAGGGTATAATTCACCCCTCCACTTT
TRBJ1-5,-,-,TRBV28,CASWGFGNQPQHF,TGTGCCAGCTGGGGTTTTGGCAATCAGCCCCAGCATTTT
TRBJ1-2,TRBD1,-,TRBV5-4,CASSPTGGDGYTF,TGTGCCAGCAGCCCCACAGGGGGAGACGGCTACACCTTC
TRBJ2-1,TRBD2,few,TRBV2,CASSEAGREVFF,TGTGCCAGCAGTGAAGCGGGGCGGGAGGTGTTCTTC
TRBJ1-3,-,-,TRBV11-2,CASSLGVMDTIYF,TGTGCCAGCAGCTTAGGGGTAATGGACACCATATATTTT
TRBJ2-5,TRBD2,-,TRBV6-2/TRBV6-3,CASSRGLAGAIETQYF,TGTGCCAGCAGTCGGGGACTAGCGGGAGCTATAGAGACCCAGTACTTC
TRBJ1-6,-,-,TRBV6-5,CASSYGLGSVSPLHF,TGTGCCAGCAGTTACGGATTAGGGTCTGTCTCACCCCTCCACTTT
TRBJ1-1,TRBD1,-,TRBV20-1,CSAIRGEAFF,TGCAGTGCGATCAGGGGGGAAGCTTTCTTT
TRBJ2-2,-,-,TRBV10-3,CAISGSGGIGSGELFF,TGTGCCATCAGTGGGAGTGGCGGGATAGGGTCCGGGGAGCTGTTTTTT
TRBJ1-5,TRBD1,-,TRBV5-1,CASSLLDRGHSNQPQHF,TGCGCCAGCAGCTTACTGGACAGGGGACATAGCAATCAGCCCCAGCATTTT